The sequence of this T cell receptor (beta chain) was determined in a study of blood T cell repertoires in COVID-19. This CDR3 has 14 residues. With 4 bases removed from V and 0 bases from J, the gap between germline ends came to 10 bases. The V gene's germline CDR1 is SGHNT and CDR2 YYREEE (reference sequence). Some clones are missing from TCRdb's copy, which holds only in-frame ones; the method was immunoSEQ multiplex PCR. The table records around 450,000 clones, roughly 85% of them present only once. The sequenced material came from PBMCs or T cells enriched from blood (not recorded which). The genes are TRBV5-4 and TRBJ2-5; maybe TRBD1 (5 bases). The source of this sequence is a woman aged 18-29 years with acute COVID-19. In DNA form, the CDR3 reads TGTGCCAGCAGCCTTGACAGCTACCAAGAGACCCAGTACTTC. Amino acids: CASSLDSYQETQYF.